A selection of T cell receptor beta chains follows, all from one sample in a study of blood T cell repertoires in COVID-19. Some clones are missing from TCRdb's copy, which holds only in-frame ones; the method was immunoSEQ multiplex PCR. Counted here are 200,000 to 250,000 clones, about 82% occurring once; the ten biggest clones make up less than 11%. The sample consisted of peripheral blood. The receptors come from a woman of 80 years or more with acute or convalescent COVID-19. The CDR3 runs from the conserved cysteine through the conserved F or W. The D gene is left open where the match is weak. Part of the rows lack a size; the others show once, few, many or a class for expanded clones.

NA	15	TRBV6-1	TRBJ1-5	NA	TGTGCCAGCAGTGAAGCGACGGGGAACGATCAGCCCCAGCATTTT	CASSEATGNDQPQHF
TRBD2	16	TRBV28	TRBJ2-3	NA	TGTGCCAGCAGCTCCGGGACTAGACAGTCGCCAGATACGCAGTATTTT	CASSSGTRQSPDTQYF
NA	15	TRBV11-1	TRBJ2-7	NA	TGTGCCAGCAGCTCCACCAACAGGTCACCCTACGAGCAGTACTTC	CASSSTNRSPYEQYF
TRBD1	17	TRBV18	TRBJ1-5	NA	TGTGCCAGCTCACCAAGGGACAGGGGGAAGAGCAATCAGCCCCAGCATTTT	CASSPRDRGKSNQPQHF
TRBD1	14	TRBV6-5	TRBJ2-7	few	TGTGCCAGCATGGGACAGGGAGATAGCTACGAGCAGTACTTC	CASMGQGDSYEQYF
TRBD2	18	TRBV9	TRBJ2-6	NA	TGTGCCAGCAGCGAGGGACTAGCGGGGGTAGGTGGGGCCAACGTCCTGACTTTC	CASSEGLAGVGGANVLTF
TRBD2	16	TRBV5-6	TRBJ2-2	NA	TGTGCCAGCAGCTTGTGGTTAGCGGGAAACACCGGGGAGCTGTTTTTT	CASSLWLAGNTGELFF
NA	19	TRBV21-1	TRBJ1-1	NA	TGTGCCAGCAGCAACCGGGGCCCGACAGGGCCGTGGCGGAACACTGAAGCTTTCTTT	CASSNRGPTGPWRNTEAFF
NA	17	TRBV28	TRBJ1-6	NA	TGTGCCAGCAGCCCATTTAGGAAAGGAGGGTATAATTCACCCCTCCACTTT	CASSPFRKGGYNSPLHF
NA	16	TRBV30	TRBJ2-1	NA	TGTGCCTGGAGTGTACAGGACAGCCAAGTGTACAATGAGCAGTTCTTC	CAWSVQDSQVYNEQFF
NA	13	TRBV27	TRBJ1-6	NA	TGTGCCAGCAGTATAGCGGCGAATTCACCCCTCCACTTT	CASSIAANSPLHF
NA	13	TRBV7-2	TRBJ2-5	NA	TGTGCCAGCAGCTTTGGCCTAGGAGAGACCCAGTACTTC	CASSFGLGETQYF
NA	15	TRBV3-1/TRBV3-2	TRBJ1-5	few	TGTGCCAGCAGCCAAGCGACAGGAAGCAATCAGCCCCAGCATTTT	CASSQATGSNQPQHF
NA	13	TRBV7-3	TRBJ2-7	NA	TGTGCCAGCAGCTTAACGGTAGGGGGAAAGCAGTACTTC	CASSLTVGGKQYF
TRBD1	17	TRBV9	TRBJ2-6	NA	TGTGCCAGCAGCGCGACCCCAGGGGGCTCTGGGGCCAACGTCCTGACTTTC	CASSATPGGSGANVLTF
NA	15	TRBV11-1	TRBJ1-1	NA	TGTGCCAGCAGCCCCAGGCCGAACATGAACACTGAAGCTTTCTTT	CASSPRPNMNTEAFF
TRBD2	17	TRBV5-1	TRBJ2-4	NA	TGCGCCAGCAGCTCCCGCGGGGGACCCCCAGCCAAAAACATTCAGTACTTC	CASSSRGGPPAKNIQYF
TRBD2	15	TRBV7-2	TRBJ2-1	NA	TGTGCCAGCAGGCTCTTGGCGGGAGATTACAATGAGCAGTTCTTC	CASRLLAGDYNEQFF
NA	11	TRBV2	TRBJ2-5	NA	TGTGCCAGCAGCCTTCAAGAGACCCAGTACTTC	CASSLQETQYF
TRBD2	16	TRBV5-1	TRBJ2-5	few	TGCGCCAGCAGCTTGAGGCCTAGCGGAACCCAAGAGACCCAGTACTTC	CASSLRPSGTQETQYF
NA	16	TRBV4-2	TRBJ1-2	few	TGTGCCAGCAGCCAAGATTCTTTCGGGGGGATATATGGCTACACCTTC	CASSQDSFGGIYGYTF
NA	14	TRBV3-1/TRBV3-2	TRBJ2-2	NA	TGTGCCAGCAGCCTAGCGCGGTCCGCCGGGGAGCTGTTTTTT	CASSLARSAGELFF
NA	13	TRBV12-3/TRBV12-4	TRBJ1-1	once	TGTGCCAGCAGACCTGGACAGTTCACTGAAGCTTTCTTT	CASRPGQFTEAFF
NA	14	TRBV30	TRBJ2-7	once	TGTGCCTGGAGCGGCGACAGGTTTTCCTACGAGCAGTACTTC	CAWSGDRFSYEQYF
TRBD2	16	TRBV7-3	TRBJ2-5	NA	TGTGCCAGCAGTCGATCTAGCGGGGGGGCCCTGGAGACCCAGTACTTC	CASSRSSGGALETQYF
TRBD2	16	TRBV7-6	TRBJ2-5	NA	TGTGCCAGCAGCTTATTTCCGGGACTAACGGTAGAGACCCAGTACTTC	CASSLFPGLTVETQYF
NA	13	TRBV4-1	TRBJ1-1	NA	TGCGCCAGCAGCCAAGTACTCCGTACTGAAGCTTTCTTT	CASSQVLRTEAFF
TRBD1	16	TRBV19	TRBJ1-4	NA	TGTGCCAGTAGTATGGACAGGGGGCCAACTAATGAAAAACTGTTTTTT	CASSMDRGPTNEKLFF
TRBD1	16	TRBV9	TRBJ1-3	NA	TGTGCCAGCAGCGGACGGACAGGGGGCGATGGAAACACCATATATTTT	CASSGRTGGDGNTIYF
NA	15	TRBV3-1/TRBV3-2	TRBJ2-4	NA	TGTGCCAGCAGCCACGCAGGGGTAGCCAAAAACATTCAGTACTTC	CASSHAGVAKNIQYF
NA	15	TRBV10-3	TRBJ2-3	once	TGTGCCATCAGTGTGGGGGGGGGCGGCACAGATACGCAGTATTTT	CAISVGGGGTDTQYF
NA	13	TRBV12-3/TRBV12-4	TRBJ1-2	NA	TGTGCCAGCAGTTCCCTTTCTAACTATGGCTACACCTTC	CASSSLSNYGYTF
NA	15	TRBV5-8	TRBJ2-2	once	TGTGCCAGCAGCTCAGGAAACAGTAACACCGGGGAGCTGTTTTTT	CASSSGNSNTGELFF
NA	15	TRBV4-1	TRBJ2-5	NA	TGCGCCAGCAGCCAAGCGAGCGGGTACCAAGAGACCCAGTACTTC	CASSQASGYQETQYF
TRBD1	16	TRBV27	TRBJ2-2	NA	TGTGCCAGCAGTTTACAGGGGGCGCGGAACACCGGGGAGCTGTTTTTT	CASSLQGARNTGELFF
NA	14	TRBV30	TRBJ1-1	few	TGTGCCTGGAGTAAGCAACTCAGGGTTACTGAAGCTTTCTTT	CAWSKQLRVTEAFF
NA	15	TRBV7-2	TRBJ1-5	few	TGTGCCAGCAGCTTAATCTGGGGGGGCGGTCAGCCCCAGCATTTT	CASSLIWGGGQPQHF
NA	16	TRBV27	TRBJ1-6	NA	TGTGCCAGCTCTTCCCGCGGACAGTCCCATAATTCACCCCTCCACTTT	CASSSRGQSHNSPLHF
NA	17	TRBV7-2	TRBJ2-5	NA	TGTGCCAGCAGCTTAGAGGGTGGGGCGCGAAGTATGAAGACCCAGTACTTC	CASSLEGGARSMKTQYF
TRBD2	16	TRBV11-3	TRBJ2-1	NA	TGTGCCAGCAGCCGAGGGACTAGCGGGAGGGGCGATGAGCAGTTCTTC	CASSRGTSGRGDEQFF
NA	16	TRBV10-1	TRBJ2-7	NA	TGCGCCAGCAGGGACGGGACTTTCGGCCCGTCCTACGAGCAGTACTTC	CASRDGTFGPSYEQYF
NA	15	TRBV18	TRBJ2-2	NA	TGTGCCAGCTCACCACCCGCGGCCGGGTCCGGGGAGCTGTTTTTT	CASSPPAAGSGELFF
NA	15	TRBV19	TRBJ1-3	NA	TGTGCCAGTACTGTGTCCAGGGGAACTGGAAACACCATATATTTT	CASTVSRGTGNTIYF
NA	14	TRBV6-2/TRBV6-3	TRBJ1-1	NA	TGTGCCAGCAGTTACCTTGGGGGCTTTACTGAAGCTTTCTTT	CASSYLGGFTEAFF
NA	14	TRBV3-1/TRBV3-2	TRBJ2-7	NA	TGTGCCAGCAGCCCACGACAGATCACCTACGAGCAGTACTTC	CASSPRQITYEQYF
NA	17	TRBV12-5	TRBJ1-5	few	TGTGCTAGTGGTTTGGTACGGGGGGAGCGAGGCAATCAGCCCCAGCATTTT	CASGLVRGERGNQPQHF
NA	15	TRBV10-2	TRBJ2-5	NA	TGCGCCAGCGGAAGCCCAGGGCTAATCGGGCAGACCCAGTACTTC	CASGSPGLIGQTQYF